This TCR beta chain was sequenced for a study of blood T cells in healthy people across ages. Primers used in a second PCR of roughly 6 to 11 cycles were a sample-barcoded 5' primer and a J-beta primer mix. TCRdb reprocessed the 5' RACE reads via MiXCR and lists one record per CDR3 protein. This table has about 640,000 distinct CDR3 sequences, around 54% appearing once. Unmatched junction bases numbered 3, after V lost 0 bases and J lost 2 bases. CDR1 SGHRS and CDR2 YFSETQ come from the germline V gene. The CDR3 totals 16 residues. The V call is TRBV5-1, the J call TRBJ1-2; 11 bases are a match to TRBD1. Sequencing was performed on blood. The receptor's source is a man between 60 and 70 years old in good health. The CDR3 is CASSLEGQGENYGYTF. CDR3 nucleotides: TGCGCCAGCAGCTTGGAGGGACAGGGGGAGAACTATGGCTACACCTTC.